This T cell receptor beta chain was sequenced during a study of control samples from healthy donors and cancer patients. Assay used: immunoSEQ multiplex PCR; TCRdb lists only in-frame clones, some missing. The sample lists tens of thousands of clones; roughly 93% were seen once. The CDR3 extends over 16 amino acids. V was trimmed by 1 base and J by 0 bases, leaving 10 bases between them. Germline V gives CDR1 MNHEY, CDR2 SVGAGI. This chain uses TRBV6-5 with TRBJ2-1, with D unclear. This TCR derives from a woman between 40 and 55 years old with lung cancer. Sequencing used PBMCs. The CDR3 nucleotides read TGTGCCAGCAGTTACTTACCCGCGAGCTCCTACAATGAGCAGTTCTTC. It is translated as CASSYLPASSYNEQFF.